The clone carrying this T cell receptor (beta chain) was detected only a few times. As yet, its antigen is unknown. TCRdb re-derived calls from the reads in MiXCR, one entry per CDR3 protein. The table has some 400,000 distinct CDR3 sequences, about a third seen once; the top ten hold approximately 13%. This sample stems from a study of T cell repertoires in cytomegalovirus infection. Study conclusions and caveats: There were HLA-C-restricted CMV-specific TCR beta clonotypes dominating the ex vivo response.

Looked up from germline, CDR1 is DFQATT and CDR2 is SNEGSKA (reference sequence). V lost 8 bases to trimming and J lost 0 bases, with 13 bases between them. This CDR3 is 13 amino acids long. The clonotype originates from a human donor in good health (CMV status not recorded). Some clones in this sample may be carry-over from other donors' samples. The sample consisted of PBMCs. V and J are TRBV20-1 and TRBJ1-1; the D is unclear. The CDR3 region is CSLPRTLNTEAFF. CDR3 nucleotide sequence: TGCAGTTTACCCCGGACCCTGAACACTGAAGCTTTCTTT.